Following are 21 T cell receptor beta chains from one sample sequenced in a study of CD8+ T cells in alopecia areata. Isolated RNA was reverse transcribed into cDNA used as the sequencing template. The table came from immunoSEQ multiplex PCR; TCRdb's copy has only in-frame clones and leaves some out. Of some 130,000 clones listed, around 50% are singletons. This material consisted of CD4+ T cells sorted from blood, taken at week 0. These receptors were obtained from a human donor with alopecia areata.

This clone was picked up a small number of times. The V call is TRBV29-1, the J call TRBJ2-3, with TRBD1 matching over 7 bases. V gave up 1 base and J gave up 1 base; unmatched junction bases: 5. Per germline, CDR1 SQVTM and CDR2 ANQGSEA. CDR3 length: 15 amino acids. CDR3 bases: TGCAGCGTTGAAGCCGGAACAGGGGGCACAGATACGCAGTATTTT. Translation: CSVEAGTGGTDTQYF.

The CDR3 protein is CASSSEIGDGSPLHF. CDR3 in DNA: TGTGCCAGCAGCTCTGAAATAGGCGATGGTTCACCCCTCCACTTT. V gene TRBV5-4 combines with J gene TRBJ1-6, with D uncertain. The CDR3 has 15 amino acids. Germline CDR1 is SGHNT and CDR2 is YYREEE (reference sequence). V lost 3 bases and J 9 bases, leaving 16 bases between the germline ends.

The V and J genes are TRBV19 and TRBJ1-6; tentative D call: TRBD1 (5 bases). The germline V gene has CDR1 LNHDA and CDR2 SQIVND (reference sequence). V dropped 8 bases and J dropped 9 bases, with 17 bases sitting between them. The CDR3 is 14 residues long. CDR3 loop: CASSMTMQGSPLHF. CDR3 nucleotide sequence: TGTGCCAGTTCGATGACAATGCAGGGTTCACCCCTCCACTTT. The full variable domain, completed using reference TRBV19 and TRBJ1-6, is DGGITQSPKYLFRKEGQNVTLSCEQNLNHDAMYWYRQDPGQGLRLIYYSQIVNDFQKGDIAEGYSVSREKKESFPLTVTSAQKNPTAFYLCASSMTMQGSPLHFGNGTRLTVT.

The chain couples TRBV5-6 to TRBJ1-2; TRBD1 matches at 9 bases. CDR1 and CDR2 from the germline V gene are SGHDT and YYEEEE. The CDR3 extends over 13 amino acids. The V and J ends lost 4 bases and 6 bases, in that order; junction bases with no gene match: 4. The CDR3 bases are TGTGCCAGCAGCAGGGGACAGGGAAATGGCTACACCTTC. It specifies CASSRGQGNGYTF.

The CDR3: CASSLRHNEQFF. The CDR3 region has the DNA TGTGCCAGCAGCTTGAGGCACAATGAGCAGTTCTTC. The rearrangement links TRBV5-6 to TRBJ2-1; D call uncertain. V was shortened by 1 base and J by 5 bases, with 4 bases between the two germline ends. CDR3 size: 12 residues. The V gene's germline CDR1 is SGHDT and CDR2 YYEEEE.

The gene calls are TRBV9 and TRBJ2-1, with 7 bases that match TRBD1. Germline CDR1 is SGDLS and CDR2 is YYNGEE. This CDR3 contains 16 residues. V shed 6 bases and J 4 bases; nucleotides not matched to a gene: 13. CDR3 in amino acids: CASNKGGASNYNEQFF. CDR3 coding DNA: TGTGCCAGCAACAAAGGGGGCGCGAGTAATTACAATGAGCAGTTCTTC.

The rearrangement uses TRBV19 and TRBJ1-5; maybe TRBD1 (5 bases). This CDR3 spans 13 amino acids. Germline V CDR1 and CDR2: LNHDA, SQIVND (reference sequence). Deletions cut 5 bases from V and 6 bases from J, with 11 bases between. The CDR3 loop reads CASSLTAGQPQHF. The CDR3 DNA is TGTGCCAGTAGTCTGACAGCGGGTCAGCCCCAGCATTTT.

This CDR3 is CASSFSDRGNEQYF. The CDR3, as DNA: TGCGCCAGCAGCTTCAGCGACAGGGGAAACGAGCAGTACTTC. This chain connects TRBV5-1 to TRBJ2-7, with 8 bases aligning to TRBD1. The CDR3 length is 14 residues. Losses at the gene ends were 2 bases for V and 5 bases for J; bases not matched to a gene: 6. Germline CDR1 is SGHRS and CDR2 is YFSETQ.

This clone has just a few counts. The V gene is TRBV7-2, the J gene TRBJ2-1; a weak D match, TRBD2 (6 bases). There are 15 residues in the CDR3. V lost 5 bases to trimming and J lost 1 base, with 12 bases between them. From germline, CDR1 is SGHTA and CDR2 FQGNSA. CDR3 amino acids: CASSVSRGSYNEQFF. The CDR3 DNA follows: TGTGCCAGCAGCGTCTCGCGGGGTTCCTACAATGAGCAGTTCTTC.

This clone occurred a few times. V usage is TRBV11-1 and J usage is TRBJ2-6; a weak D match, TRBD2 (6 bases). The CDR3 consists of 16 residues. With 3 bases removed from V and 0 bases from J, the gap between germline ends came to 9 bases. Germline V lookup: CDR1 SGHAT, CDR2 FQDESV (reference sequence). The CDR3 reads CASSFGRTSGANVLTF. The CDR3 DNA reads as TGTGCCAGCAGCTTTGGGAGGACCTCTGGGGCCAACGTCCTGACTTTC.

The CDR3 spells CAILIGAGEAKNIQYF. The CDR3 nucleotides read TGCGCCATCCTCATTGGAGCGGGAGAAGCCAAAAACATTCAGTACTTC. The genes are TRBV5-1 and TRBJ2-4, with 8 bases matching TRBD2. The CDR3 has 16 residues. V dropped 9 bases and J dropped 0; count of bases not matched to a gene: 11. The V gene's germline CDR1 is SGHRS and CDR2 YFSETQ. The whole variable domain, remainder taken from reference TRBV5-1 and TRBJ2-4, is KAGVTQTPRYLIKTRGQQVTLSCSPISGHRSVSWYQQTPGQGLQFLFEYFSETQRNKGNFPGRFSGRQFSNSRSEMNVSTLELGDSALYLCAILIGAGEAKNIQYFGAGTRLSVL.

The chain is built from TRBV19 and TRBJ2-2; maybe TRBD2 (5 bases). The CDR3 extends over 14 amino acids. V was trimmed by 4 bases and J by 3 bases, leaving 9 bases between them. Germline CDR1 LNHDA, CDR2 SQIVND (reference sequence). This CDR3 is CASSTAADTGELFF. The CDR3 DNA reads TGTGCCAGTAGTACCGCAGCGGACACCGGGGAGCTGTTTTTT.

In the case of this clone: Mismatch with germline at one junction end may stem from a read error. The chain combines TRBV9 with TRBJ2-2, with a possible D match to TRBD2 (6 bases). This CDR3 has 14 amino acids. CDR1 is SGDLS and CDR2 is YYNGEE in the germline V gene. CDR3 nucleotide sequence: TGTGCCAGCACAAGACTAGAAAACACCGGGGAGCTGTTTTTC. Its translation: CASTRLENTGELFF.

In this sample, this clone turned up a few times. This sequence joins TRBV7-9 and TRBJ1-2; D is uncertain. CDR3 length equals 13 residues. Trimming removed 4 bases at V and 5 bases at J, with 11 bases between. The germline gives CDR1 SEHNR, CDR2 FQNEAQ (reference sequence). The CDR3 sequence is CASSSVNDYGYTF. CDR3 DNA: TGTGCCAGCAGCTCCGTTAATGATTATGGCTACACCTTC.

The CDR3 region is CAISESKGRISNQPQHF. The DNA for the CDR3 is TGTGCCATCAGTGAGTCGAAGGGGCGTATAAGCAATCAGCCCCAGCATTTT. The rearrangement joins TRBV10-3 to TRBJ1-5, with D possibly TRBD1 on 5 matching bases. This CDR3 is 17 amino acids long. Between the trimmed V and J ends, which lost 0 bases and 1 base, there was a span of 13 bases. The germline gives CDR1 ENHRY, CDR2 SYGVKD.

The chain joins TRBV4-1 to TRBJ1-5; no definite D call. CDR1 and CDR2 (germline): MGHRA, YSYEKL. Trimming took off 2 bases at V and 3 bases at J, with 14 bases between the two ends. There are 16 residues in the CDR3. The CDR3 DNA reads as TGCGCCAGCAGCCAAAGGAGGGAGAGCTCCAATCAGCCCCAGCATTTT. Its protein product is CASSQRRESSNQPQHF.

The rearrangement uses TRBV7-2 and TRBJ2-7; 7 nucleotides agree with TRBD1. There are 18 residues in the CDR3. Looked up from germline, CDR1 is SGHTA and CDR2 is FQGNSA. The J segment lost 0 bases and the V segment lost 5 bases, leaving 16 bases of the junction unmatched. The CDR3 sequence: CASSKGAYRGPDSYEQYF. CDR3 sequence (DNA): TGTGCCAGCAGCAAAGGCGCATACAGGGGTCCGGACTCCTACGAGCAGTACTTC.

This chain uses TRBV15 with TRBJ2-5; the D is unclear. This CDR3 spans 15 amino acids. V dropped 5 bases and J dropped 1 base, with 14 bases sitting between them. Germline V gene lookup returns CDR1 LNHNV and CDR2 YYDKDF (reference sequence). The chain's CDR3 is CATSSRGGGQETQYF. CDR3 DNA: TGTGCCACCAGCTCTCGAGGCGGCGGCCAAGAGACCCAGTACTTC.

This CDR3 is CASSDGGSHGYTF. The CDR3 nucleotides are TGTGCCAGCAGTGACGGGGGGAGCCATGGCTACACCTTC. The genes are TRBV6-4 and TRBJ1-2; a possible D gene is TRBD1 (5 bases). CDR1 MRHNA and CDR2 SNTAGT come from the germline V gene. Trimming took 2 bases from V and 6 from J, leaving 10 bases between them. This CDR3 is 13 amino acids long.

V is TRBV6-6 and J is TRBJ2-1, with TRBD1 identical over 9 bases. In germline, CDR1 is MNHNY, CDR2 SVGAGI (reference sequence). The CDR3 contains 16 residues. V gave up 5 bases and J gave up 5 bases; unmatched junction bases: 10. The DNA of the CDR3 is TGTGCCAGCAGTGCCACCCTTGGGACAGGGAACAATGAGCAGTTCTTC. Translated, it gives CASSATLGTGNNEQFF.

The V gene is TRBV5-1, the J gene TRBJ2-1; 11 nucleotides match TRBD2. The CDR3 consists of 15 residues. V was clipped by 4 bases and J by 4 bases; unmatched bases: 4. Germline CDR1 and CDR2: SGHRS and YFSETQ. The CDR3 is CASSNSGGAYNEQFF. The CDR3 nucleotides are TGCGCCAGCAGCAATAGCGGGGGGGCTTACAATGAGCAGTTCTTC.